The entry below gives a single T cell receptor (beta chain) sequence along with its context. Losses at the gene ends were 0 bases for V and 6 bases for J; bases not matched to a gene: 0. The CDR3 contains 13 residues. CDR1 SGHDT and CDR2 YYEEEE come from the germline V gene. Original processing methods: Reference gene primer amplification gave nucleated cell count estimates. The data were produced by immunoSEQ multiplex PCR, yet TCRdb's version contains in-frame clones alone and is incomplete. V, J and clone size derive from that table, while D and trimming were established from the DNA sequence. This sample yields about 120,000 clones, of which 75% to 90% are seen a single time; 25% to 30% belongs to the top ten. The data were taken from a study of blood T cell repertoires in COVID-19. The overall study: The origin of the acute and convalescent COVID-19 samples was the United States, Italy and Spain. Sources were T cells, B-cell-depleted T cells, or PBMCs; the material itself was cDNA or gDNA.

This clonotype was sampled from a man in his 70s with active or convalescent COVID-19. The sequenced material came from peripheral blood. This chain connects TRBV5-6 to TRBJ2-1, with TRBD1 identical over 7 bases. DNA of the CDR3: TGTGCCAGCAGCTTGGACAGGGGCAATGAGCAGTTCTTC. It is translated as CASSLDRGNEQFF. Using reference TRBV5-6 and TRBJ2-1 for the parts outside the CDR3, the full variable domain is DAGVTQSPTHLIKTRGQQVTLRCSPKSGHDTVSWYQQALGQGPQFIFQYYEEEERQRGNFPDRFSGHQFPNYSSELNVNALLLGDSALYLCASSLDRGNEQFFGPGTRLTVL.